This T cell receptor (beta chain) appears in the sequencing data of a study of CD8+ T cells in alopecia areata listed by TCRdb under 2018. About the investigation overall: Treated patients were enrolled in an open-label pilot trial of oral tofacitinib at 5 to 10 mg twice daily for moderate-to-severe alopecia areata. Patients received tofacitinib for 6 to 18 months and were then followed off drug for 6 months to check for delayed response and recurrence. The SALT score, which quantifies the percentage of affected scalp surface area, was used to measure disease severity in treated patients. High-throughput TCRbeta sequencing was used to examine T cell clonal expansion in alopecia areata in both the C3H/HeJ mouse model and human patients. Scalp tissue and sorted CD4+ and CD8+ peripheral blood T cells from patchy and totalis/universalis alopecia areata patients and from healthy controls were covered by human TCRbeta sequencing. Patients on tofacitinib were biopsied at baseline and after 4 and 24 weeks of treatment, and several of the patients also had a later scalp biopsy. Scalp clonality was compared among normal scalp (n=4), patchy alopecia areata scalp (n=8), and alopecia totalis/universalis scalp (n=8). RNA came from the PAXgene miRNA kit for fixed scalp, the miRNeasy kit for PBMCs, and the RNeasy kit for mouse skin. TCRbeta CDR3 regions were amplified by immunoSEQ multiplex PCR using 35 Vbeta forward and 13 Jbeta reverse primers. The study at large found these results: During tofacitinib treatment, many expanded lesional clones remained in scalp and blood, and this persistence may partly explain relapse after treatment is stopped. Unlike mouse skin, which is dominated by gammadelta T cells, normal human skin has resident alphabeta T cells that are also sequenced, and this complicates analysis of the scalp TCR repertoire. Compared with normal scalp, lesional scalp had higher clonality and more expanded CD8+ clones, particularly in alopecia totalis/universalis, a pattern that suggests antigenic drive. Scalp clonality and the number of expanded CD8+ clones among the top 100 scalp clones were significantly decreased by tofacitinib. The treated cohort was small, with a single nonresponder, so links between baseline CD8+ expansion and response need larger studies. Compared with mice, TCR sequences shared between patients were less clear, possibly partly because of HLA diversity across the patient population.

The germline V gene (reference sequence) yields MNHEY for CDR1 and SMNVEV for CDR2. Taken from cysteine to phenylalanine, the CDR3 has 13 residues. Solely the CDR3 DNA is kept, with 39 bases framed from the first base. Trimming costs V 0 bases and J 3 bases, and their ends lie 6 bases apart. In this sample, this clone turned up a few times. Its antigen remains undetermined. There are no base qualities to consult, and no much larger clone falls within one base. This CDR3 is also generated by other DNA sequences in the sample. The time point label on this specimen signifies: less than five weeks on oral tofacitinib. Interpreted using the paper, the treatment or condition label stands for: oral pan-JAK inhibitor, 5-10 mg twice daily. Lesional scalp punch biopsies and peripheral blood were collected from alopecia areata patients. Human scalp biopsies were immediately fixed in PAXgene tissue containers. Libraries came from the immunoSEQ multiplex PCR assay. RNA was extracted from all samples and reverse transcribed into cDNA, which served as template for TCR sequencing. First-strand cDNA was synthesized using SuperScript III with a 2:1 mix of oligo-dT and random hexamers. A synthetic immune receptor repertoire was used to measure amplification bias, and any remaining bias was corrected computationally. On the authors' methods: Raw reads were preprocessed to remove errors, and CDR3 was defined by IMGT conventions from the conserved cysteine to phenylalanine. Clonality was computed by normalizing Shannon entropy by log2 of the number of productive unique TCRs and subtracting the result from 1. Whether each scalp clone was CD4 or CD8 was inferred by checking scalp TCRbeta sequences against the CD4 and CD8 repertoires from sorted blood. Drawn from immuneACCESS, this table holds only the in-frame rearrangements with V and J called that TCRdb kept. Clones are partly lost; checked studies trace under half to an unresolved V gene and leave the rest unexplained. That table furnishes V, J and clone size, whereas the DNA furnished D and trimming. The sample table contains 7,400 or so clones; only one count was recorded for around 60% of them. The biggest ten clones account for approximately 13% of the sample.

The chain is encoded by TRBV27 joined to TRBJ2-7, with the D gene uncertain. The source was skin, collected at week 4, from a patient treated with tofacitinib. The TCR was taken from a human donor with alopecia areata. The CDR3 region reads CASSLSIGYEQYF. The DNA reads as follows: TGTGCCAGCAGTTTATCGATAGGCTACGAGCAGTACTTC.